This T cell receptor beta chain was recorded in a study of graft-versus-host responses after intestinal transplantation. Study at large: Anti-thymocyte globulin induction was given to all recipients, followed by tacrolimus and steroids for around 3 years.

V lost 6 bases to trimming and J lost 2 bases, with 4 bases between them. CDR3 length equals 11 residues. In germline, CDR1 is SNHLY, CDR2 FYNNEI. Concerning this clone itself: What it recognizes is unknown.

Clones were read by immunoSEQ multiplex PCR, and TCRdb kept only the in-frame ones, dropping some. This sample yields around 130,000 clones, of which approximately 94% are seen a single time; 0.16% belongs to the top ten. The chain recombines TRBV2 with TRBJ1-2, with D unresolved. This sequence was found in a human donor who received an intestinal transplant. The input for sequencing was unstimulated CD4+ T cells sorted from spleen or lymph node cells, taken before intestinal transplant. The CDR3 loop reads CASRTNYGYTF. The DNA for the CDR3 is TGTGCCAGCAGGACGAACTATGGCTACACCTTC.